Given below is one T cell receptor (beta chain) in context. Its antigen is still unknown. The record originates from a study of shared clonotypes between healthy human individuals. About the study: A few men and a couple of women, aged 18 to 49, were donors.

Study-level findings and limits: Clonotype sharing across donors was expected to vary with sequencing depth. Against clonotypes common to all four donors, non-shared ones had lower generation probabilities.

Clones were read by immunoSEQ multiplex PCR, and TCRdb kept only the in-frame ones, dropping some. The repertoire holds about 1.1 million clones, with around 82% as singletons. This CDR3 is 15 amino acids long. Per germline, CDR1 SNHLY and CDR2 FYNNEI. V lost 5 bases to trimming and J lost 1 base, with 14 bases between them. This sequence was found in a man younger than 35 in good health. Some clones in this sample may be carry-over from other donors' samples. The specimen sequenced was memory CD4+ T cells from PBMCs. Regarding subset: CD45RA-negative fraction. The V and J genes are TRBV2 and TRBJ1-1; tentatively, D is TRBD1 (5 bases). The CDR3 sequence: CASSKEGRWNTEAFF. As DNA, the CDR3 is TGTGCCAGCAGTAAAGAGGGACGGTGGAACACTGAAGCTTTCTTT.